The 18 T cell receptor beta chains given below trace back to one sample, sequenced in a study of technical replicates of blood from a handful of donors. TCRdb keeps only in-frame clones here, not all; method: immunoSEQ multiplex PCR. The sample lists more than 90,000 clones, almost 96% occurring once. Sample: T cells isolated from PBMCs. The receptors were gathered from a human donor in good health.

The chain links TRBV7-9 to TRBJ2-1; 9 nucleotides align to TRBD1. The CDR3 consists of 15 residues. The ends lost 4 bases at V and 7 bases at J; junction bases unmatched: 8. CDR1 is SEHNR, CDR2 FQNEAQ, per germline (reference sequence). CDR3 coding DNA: TGTGCCAGCAGCTCTAACAGGGGGCAAGGGAATGAGCAGTTCTTC. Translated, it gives CASSSNRGQGNEQFF.

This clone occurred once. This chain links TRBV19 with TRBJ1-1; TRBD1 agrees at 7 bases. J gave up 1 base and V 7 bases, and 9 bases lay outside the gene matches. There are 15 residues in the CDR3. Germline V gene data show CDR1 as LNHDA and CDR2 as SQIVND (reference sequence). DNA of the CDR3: TGTGCCAGTACAGACAGGGATGGGGGGAACACTGAAGCTTTCTTT. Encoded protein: CASTDRDGGNTEAFF.

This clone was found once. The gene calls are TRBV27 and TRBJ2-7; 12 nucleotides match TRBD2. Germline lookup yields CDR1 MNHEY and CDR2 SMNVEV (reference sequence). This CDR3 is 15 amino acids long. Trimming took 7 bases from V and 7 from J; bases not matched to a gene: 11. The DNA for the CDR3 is TGTGCCAGCATTCCTCTGACTAGCGGGAGAGGGGAGCAGTACTTC. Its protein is CASIPLTSGRGEQYF.

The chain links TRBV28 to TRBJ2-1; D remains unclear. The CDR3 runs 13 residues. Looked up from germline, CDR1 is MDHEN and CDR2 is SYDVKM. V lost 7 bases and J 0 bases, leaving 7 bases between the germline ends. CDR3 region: CASTKFSYNEQFF. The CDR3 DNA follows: TGTGCCAGCACCAAATTCTCCTACAATGAGCAGTTCTTC.

CDR3 loop: CASSVFPGQGGYEQYF. Written as DNA, the CDR3 is TGCGCCAGCAGCGTCTTCCCGGGACAGGGAGGCTACGAGCAGTACTTC. This sequence joins TRBV4-1 and TRBJ2-7; 9 bases are a match to TRBD1. Germline loops: CDR1 MGHRA, CDR2 YSYEKL. The CDR3 consists of 16 residues. Trimming cost V 5 bases and J 3 bases; bases outside gene matches: 11.

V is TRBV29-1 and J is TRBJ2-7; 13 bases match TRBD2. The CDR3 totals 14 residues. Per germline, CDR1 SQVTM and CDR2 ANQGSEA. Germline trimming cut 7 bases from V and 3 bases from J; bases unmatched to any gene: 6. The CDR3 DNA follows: TGCAGCGCCGGACTAGCGGGAGAGCTCTACGAGCAGTACTTC. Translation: CSAGLAGELYEQYF.

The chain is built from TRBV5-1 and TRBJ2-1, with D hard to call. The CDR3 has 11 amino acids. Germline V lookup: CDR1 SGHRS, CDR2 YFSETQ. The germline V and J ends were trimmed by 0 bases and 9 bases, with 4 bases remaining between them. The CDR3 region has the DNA TGCGCCAGCAGCTTGGACTCTGAGCAGTTCTTC. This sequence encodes CASSLDSEQFF.

CDR3: CASSESPRNHETQYF. The CDR3 nucleotides are TGCGCCAGCAGTGAGTCTCCTAGAAATCACGAGACCCAGTACTTC. This chain joins TRBV10-2 and TRBJ2-5; D gene unclear. Trimming removed 0 bases at V and 5 bases at J, with 13 bases between. Germline CDR1 and CDR2: WSHSY and SAAADI. This CDR3 is 15 amino acids long.

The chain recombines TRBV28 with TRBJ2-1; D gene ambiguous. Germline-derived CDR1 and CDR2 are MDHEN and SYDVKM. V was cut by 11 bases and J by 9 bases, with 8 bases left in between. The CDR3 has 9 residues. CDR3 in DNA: TGTGCCGTCGGCGGTGAGCAGTTCTTC. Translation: CAVGGEQFF.

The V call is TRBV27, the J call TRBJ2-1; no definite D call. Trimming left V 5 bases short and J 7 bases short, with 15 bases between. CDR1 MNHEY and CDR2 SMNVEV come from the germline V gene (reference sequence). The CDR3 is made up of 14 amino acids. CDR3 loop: CASSQFHLVNEQFF. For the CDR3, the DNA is TGTGCCAGCAGTCAGTTTCATCTAGTAAATGAGCAGTTCTTC.

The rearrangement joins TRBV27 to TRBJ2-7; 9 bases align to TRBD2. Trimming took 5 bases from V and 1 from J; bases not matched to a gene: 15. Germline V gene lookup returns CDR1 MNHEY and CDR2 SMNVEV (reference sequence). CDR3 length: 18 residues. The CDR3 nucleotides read TGTGCCAGCAGTCCCCCTAGGGGTAGCGGGAGTTCTTCCTACGAGCAGTACTTC. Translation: CASSPPRGSGSSSYEQYF.

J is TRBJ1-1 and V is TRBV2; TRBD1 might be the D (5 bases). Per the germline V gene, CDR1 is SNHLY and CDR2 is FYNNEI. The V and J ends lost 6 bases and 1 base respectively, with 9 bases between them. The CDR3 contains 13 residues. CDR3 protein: CASSDGQNTEAFF. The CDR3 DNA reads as TGTGCCAGCAGCGACGGACAGAACACTGAAGCTTTCTTT.

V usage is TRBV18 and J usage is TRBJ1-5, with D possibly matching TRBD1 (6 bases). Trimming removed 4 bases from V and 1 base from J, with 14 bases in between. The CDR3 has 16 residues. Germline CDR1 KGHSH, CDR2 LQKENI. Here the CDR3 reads CASSRGGRGSNQPQHF. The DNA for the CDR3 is TGTGCCAGCTCACGGGGGGGGCGAGGGAGCAATCAGCCCCAGCATTTT.

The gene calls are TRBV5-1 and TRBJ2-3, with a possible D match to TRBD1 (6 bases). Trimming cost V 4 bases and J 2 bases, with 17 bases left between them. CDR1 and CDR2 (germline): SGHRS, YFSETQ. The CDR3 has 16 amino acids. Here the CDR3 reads CASSPEAGTSTDTQYF. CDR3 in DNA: TGCGCCAGCAGCCCCGAGGCAGGGACATCCACAGATACGCAGTATTTT.

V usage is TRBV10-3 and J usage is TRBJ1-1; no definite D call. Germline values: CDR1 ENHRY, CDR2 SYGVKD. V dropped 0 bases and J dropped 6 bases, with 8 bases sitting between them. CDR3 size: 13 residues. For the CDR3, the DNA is TGTGCCATCAGTGAGTCGACTCGCCCTGAAGCTTTCTTT. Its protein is CAISESTRPEAFF.

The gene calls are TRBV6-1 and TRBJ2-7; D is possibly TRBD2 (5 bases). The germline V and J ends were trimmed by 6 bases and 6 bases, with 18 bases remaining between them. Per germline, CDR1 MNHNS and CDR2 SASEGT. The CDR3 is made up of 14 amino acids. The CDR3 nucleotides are TGTGCCAGCAGCCGCCCATGGTTAGAGGGCGAGCAGTACTTC. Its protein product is CASSRPWLEGEQYF.

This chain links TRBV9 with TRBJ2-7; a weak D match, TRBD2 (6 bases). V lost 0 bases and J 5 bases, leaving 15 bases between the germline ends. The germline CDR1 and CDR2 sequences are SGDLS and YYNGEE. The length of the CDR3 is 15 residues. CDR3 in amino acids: CASSVAGGVVDEQYF. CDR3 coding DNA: TGTGCCAGCAGCGTAGCTGGCGGGGTTGTTGACGAGCAGTACTTC.

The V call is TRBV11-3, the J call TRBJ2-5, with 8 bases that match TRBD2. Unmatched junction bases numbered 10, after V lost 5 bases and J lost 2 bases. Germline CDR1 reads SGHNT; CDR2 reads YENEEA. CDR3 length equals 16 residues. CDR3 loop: CASSPRSSGGQETQYF. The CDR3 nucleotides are TGTGCCAGCAGCCCACGTTCCAGCGGGGGACAAGAGACCCAGTACTTC.